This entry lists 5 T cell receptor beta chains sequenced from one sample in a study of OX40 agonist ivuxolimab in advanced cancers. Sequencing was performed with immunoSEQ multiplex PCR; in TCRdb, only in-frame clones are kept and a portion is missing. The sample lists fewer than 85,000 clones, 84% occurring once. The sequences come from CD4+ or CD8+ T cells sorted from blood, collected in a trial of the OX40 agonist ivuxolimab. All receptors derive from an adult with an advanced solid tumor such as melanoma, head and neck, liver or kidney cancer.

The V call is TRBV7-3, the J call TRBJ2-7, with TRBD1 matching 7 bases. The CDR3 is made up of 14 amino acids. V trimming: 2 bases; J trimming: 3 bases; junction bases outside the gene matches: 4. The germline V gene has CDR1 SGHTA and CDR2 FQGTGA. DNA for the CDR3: TGTGCCAGCAGCTTAGAAGGGGGCGGCTACGAGCAGTACTTC. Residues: CASSLEGGGYEQYF.

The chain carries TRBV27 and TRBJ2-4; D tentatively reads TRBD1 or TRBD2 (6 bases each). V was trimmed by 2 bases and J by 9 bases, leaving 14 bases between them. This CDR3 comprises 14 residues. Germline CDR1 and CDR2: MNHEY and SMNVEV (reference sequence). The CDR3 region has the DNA TGTGCCAGCAGTTTAAGGGGGGCGGAGGGCATTCAGTACTTC. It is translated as CASSLRGAEGIQYF.

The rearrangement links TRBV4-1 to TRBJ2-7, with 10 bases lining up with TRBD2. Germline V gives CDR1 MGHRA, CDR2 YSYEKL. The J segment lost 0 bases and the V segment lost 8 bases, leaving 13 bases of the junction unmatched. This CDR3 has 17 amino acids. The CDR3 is CASSKGIAGGNSYEQYF. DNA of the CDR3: TGCGCCAGCTCCAAGGGGATAGCGGGGGGAAACTCCTACGAGCAGTACTTC.

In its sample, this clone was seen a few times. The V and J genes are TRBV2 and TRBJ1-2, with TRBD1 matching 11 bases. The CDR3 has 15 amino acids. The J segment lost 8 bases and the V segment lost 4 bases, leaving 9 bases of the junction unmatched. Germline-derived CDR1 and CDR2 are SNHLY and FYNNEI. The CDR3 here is CASSGNYGTGGGYTF. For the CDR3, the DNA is TGTGCCAGCAGTGGGAACTACGGGACAGGGGGAGGCTACACCTTC.

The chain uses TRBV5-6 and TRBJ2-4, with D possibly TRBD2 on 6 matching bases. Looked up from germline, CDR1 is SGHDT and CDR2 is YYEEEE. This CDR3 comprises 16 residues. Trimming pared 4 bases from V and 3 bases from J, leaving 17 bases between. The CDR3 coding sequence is TGTGCCAGCAGCGCCGCGGGACTCGGAATCAAAAACATTCAGTACTTC. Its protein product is CASSAAGLGIKNIQYF.